The present T cell receptor (beta chain) was sequenced within a study of T cells in Graves' hyperthyroidism and ophthalmopathy. Exclusion of a patient resulted from uncontrolled infection, other autoimmune disease, pregnancy or lactation. First hyperthyroidism diagnosis is when the blood sample was obtained, before any ophthalmopathy symptoms. It was RNA transcripts that yielded the amplified TCR beta CDR3 regions. A first-round RT-PCR of the TCR CDR3 used the HTBI primer set. TCRdb re-called the multiplex PCR reads with MiXCR, one entry per CDR3 protein. The sample consists of about 720,000 distinct CDR3 sequences, around 19% of them appearing once. The V end lost 3 bases, the J end lost 14 bases, and 8 bases lay between the germline ends. This CDR3 has 11 residues.

Sequencing was done on a sample of blood. This TCR came from a woman between 45 and 65 years old with Graves' hyperthyroidism that later progressed to Graves' ophthalmopathy. The chain employs TRBV12-3 or TRBV12-4 and TRBJ1-6; perhaps TRBD1 as D (5 bases). CDR3 sequence: CASSFGGALHF. CDR3 DNA: TGTGCCAGCAGTTTTGGGGGAGCCCTCCACTTT.